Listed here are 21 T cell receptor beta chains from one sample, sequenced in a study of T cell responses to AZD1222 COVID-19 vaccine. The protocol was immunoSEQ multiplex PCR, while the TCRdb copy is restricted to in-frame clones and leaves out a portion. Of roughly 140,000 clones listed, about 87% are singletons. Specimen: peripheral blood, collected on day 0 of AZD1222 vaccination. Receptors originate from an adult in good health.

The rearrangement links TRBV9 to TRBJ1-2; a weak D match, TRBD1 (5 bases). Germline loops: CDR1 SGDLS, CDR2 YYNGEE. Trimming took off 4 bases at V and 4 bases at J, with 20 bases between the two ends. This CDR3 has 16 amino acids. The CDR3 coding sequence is TGTGCCAGCAGCCTCGAGCCAGGGCAGCCTTCCTATGGCTACACCTTC. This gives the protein CASSLEPGQPSYGYTF.

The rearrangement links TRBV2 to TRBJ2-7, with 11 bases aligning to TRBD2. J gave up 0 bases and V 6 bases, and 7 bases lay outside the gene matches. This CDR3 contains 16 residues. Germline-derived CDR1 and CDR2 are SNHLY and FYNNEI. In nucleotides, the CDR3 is TGTGCCAGCAGCGCGACTAGCGGGGAGATCTCCTACGAGCAGTACTTC. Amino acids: CASSATSGEISYEQYF. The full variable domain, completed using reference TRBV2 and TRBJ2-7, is EPEVTQTPSHQVTQMGQEVILRCVPISNHLYFYWYRQILGQKVEFLVSFYNNEISEKSEIFDDQFSVERPDGSNFTLKIRSTKLEDSAMYFCASSATSGEISYEQYFGPGTRLTVT.

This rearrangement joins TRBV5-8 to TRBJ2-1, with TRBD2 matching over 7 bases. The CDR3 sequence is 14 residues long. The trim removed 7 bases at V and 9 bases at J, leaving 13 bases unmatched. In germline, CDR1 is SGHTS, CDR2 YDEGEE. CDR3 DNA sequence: TGTGCCAGCGCTACCCTCGCGGGCGGGGGTGAGCAGTTCTTC. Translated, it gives CASATLAGGGEQFF.

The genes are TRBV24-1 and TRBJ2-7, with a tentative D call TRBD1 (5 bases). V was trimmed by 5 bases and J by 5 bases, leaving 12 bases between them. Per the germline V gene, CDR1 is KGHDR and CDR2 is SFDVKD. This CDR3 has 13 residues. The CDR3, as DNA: TGTGCCACCAGTGGGGGCGCTCACCACGAGCAGTACTTC. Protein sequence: CATSGGAHHEQYF.

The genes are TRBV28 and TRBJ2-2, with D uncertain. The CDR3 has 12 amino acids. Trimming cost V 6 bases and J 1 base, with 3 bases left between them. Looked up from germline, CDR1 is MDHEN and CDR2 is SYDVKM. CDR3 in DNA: TGTGCCAGCAGGGGGAACACCGGGGAGCTGTTTTTT. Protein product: CASRGNTGELFF.

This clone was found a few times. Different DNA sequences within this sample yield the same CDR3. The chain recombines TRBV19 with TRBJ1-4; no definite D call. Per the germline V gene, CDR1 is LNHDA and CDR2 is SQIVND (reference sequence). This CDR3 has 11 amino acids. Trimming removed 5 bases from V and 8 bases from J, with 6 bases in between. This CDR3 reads CASSWGEKLFF. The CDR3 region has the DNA TGTGCCAGTAGTTGGGGAGAAAAACTGTTTTTT.

CDR3 residues: CAGAPLAGGGEQYF. The CDR3 DNA follows: TGTGCCGGAGCGCCCTTAGCGGGAGGGGGCGAGCAGTACTTC. The chain uses TRBV6-5 and TRBJ2-7; 11 bases align to TRBD2. V lost 11 bases, J lost 6 bases, and 12 bases stayed unmatched. This CDR3 is built from 14 residues. Germline V gene lookup returns CDR1 MNHEY and CDR2 SVGAGI.

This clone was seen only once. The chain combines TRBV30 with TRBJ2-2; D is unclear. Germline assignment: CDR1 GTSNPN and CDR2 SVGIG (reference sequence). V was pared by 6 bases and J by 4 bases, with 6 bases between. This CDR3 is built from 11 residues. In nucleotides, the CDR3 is TGTGCCTGTAGACCCACCGGGGAGCTGTTTTTT. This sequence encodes CACRPTGELFF. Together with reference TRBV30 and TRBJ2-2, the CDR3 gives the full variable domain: SQTIHQWPATLVQPVGSPLSLECTVEGTSNPNLYWYRQAAGRGLQLLFYSVGIGQISSEVPQNLSASRPQDRQFILSSKKLLLSDSGFYLCACRPTGELFFGEGSRLTVL.

DNA of the CDR3: TGTGCCAGCAGTACCCCTTATCCCTACAATGAGCAGTTCTTC. This codes for CASSTPYPYNEQFF. V gene TRBV28 combines with J gene TRBJ2-1; unclear D gene. V was clipped by 5 bases and J by 2 bases, with 10 bases between them. This CDR3 region has 14 residues. CDR1 is MDHEN, CDR2 SYDVKM, per germline.

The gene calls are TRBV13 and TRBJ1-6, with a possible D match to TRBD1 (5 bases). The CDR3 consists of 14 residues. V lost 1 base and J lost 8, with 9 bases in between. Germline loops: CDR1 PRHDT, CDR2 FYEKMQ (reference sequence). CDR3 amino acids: CASSLAGTDSPLHF. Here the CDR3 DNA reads TGTGCCAGCAGCTTAGCAGGGACCGATTCACCCCTCCACTTT.

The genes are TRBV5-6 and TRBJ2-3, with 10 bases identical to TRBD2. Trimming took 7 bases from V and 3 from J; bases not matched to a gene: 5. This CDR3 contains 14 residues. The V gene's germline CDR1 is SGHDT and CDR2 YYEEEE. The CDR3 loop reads CASLWTSGTDTQYF. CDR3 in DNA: TGTGCCAGCTTGTGGACTAGCGGAACAGATACGCAGTATTTT.

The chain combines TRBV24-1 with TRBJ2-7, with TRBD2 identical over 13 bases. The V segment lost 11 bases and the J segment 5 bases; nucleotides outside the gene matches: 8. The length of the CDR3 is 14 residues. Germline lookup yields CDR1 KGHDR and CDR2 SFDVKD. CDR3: CAIILAGGPNEQYF. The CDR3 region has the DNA TGTGCCATTATACTAGCGGGAGGGCCGAACGAGCAGTACTTC.

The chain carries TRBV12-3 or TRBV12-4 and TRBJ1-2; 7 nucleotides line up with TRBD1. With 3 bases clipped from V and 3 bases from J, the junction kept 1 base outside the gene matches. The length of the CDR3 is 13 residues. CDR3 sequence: CASSFTGDYGYTF. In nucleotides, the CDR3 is TGTGCCAGCAGTTTTACAGGGGACTATGGCTACACCTTC.

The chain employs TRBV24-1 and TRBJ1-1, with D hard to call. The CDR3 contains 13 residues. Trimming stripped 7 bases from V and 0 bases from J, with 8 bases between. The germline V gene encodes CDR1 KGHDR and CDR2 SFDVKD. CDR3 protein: CATRGPLNTEAFF. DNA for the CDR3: TGTGCCACCAGGGGTCCTTTGAACACTGAAGCTTTCTTT.

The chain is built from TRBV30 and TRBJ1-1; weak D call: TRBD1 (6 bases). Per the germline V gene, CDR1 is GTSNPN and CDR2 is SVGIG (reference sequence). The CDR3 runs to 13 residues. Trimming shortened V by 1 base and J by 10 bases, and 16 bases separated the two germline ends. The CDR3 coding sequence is TGTGCCTGGAGTGCCGCGATTACAGGGACAGCTTTCTTT. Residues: CAWSAAITGTAFF.

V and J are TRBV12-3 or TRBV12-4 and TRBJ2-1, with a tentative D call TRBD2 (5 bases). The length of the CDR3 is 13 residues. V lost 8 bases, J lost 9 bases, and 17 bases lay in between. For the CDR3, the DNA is TGTGCCAGCTCCATCGGACTGGCGGCTGAGCAGTTCTTC. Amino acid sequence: CASSIGLAAEQFF.

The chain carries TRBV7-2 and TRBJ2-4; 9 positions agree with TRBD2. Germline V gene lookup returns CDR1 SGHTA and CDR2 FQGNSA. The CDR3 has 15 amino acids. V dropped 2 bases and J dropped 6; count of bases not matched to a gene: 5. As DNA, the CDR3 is TGTGCCAGCAGCTTAAGGCGGGAGGGAAGAAACATTCAGTACTTC. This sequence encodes CASSLRREGRNIQYF.

In DNA, the CDR3 is TGCAGCGGTGGACAGGGGATGGACTATGGCTACACCTTC. Translation: CSGGQGMDYGYTF. The chain carries TRBV29-1 and TRBJ1-2, with TRBD1 identical over 9 bases. The germline gives CDR1 SQVTM, CDR2 ANQGSEA. The CDR3 has 13 residues. J was trimmed by 3 bases and V by 7 bases; bases with no gene match: 6.

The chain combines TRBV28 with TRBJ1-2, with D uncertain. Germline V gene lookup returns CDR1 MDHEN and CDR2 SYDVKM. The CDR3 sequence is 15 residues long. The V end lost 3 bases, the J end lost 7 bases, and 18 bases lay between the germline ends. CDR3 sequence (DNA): TGTGCCAGCAGTTTGTTGCCAGCGGGGAAGGGTGGCTACACCTTC. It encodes CASSLLPAGKGGYTF.

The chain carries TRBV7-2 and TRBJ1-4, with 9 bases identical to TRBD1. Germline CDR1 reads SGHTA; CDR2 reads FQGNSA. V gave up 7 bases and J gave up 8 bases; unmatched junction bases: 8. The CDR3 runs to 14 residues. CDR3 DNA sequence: TGTGCCAGCACCCGGGACAGGGTGAACGAAAAACTGTTTTTT. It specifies CASTRDRVNEKLFF.

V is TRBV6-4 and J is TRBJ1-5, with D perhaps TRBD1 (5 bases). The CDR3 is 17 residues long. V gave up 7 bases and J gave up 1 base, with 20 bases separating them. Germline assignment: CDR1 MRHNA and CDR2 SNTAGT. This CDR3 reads CASIPRPPRESNQPQHF. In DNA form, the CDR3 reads TGTGCCAGCATTCCACGACCACCCAGGGAGAGCAATCAGCCCCAGCATTTT.